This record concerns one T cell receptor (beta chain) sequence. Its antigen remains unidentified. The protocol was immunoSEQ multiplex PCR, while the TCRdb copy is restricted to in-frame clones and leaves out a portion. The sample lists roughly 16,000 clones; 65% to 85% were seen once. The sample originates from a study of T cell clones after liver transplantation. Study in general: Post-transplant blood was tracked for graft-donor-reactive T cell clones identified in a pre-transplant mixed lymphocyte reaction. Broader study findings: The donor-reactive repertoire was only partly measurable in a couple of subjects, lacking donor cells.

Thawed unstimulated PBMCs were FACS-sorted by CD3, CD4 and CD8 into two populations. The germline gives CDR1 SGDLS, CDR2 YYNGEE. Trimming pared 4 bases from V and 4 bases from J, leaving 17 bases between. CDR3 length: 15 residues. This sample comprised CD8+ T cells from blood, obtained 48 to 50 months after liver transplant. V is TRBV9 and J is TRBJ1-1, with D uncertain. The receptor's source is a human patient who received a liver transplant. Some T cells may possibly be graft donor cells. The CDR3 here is CASSPEGGVSTEAFF. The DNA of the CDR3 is TGTGCCAGCAGCCCAGAGGGTGGGGTAAGCACTGAAGCTTTCTTT. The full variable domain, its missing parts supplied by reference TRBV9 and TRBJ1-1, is DSGVTQTPKHLITATGQRVTLRCSPRSGDLSVYWYQQSLDQGLQFLIQYYNGEERAKGNILERFSAQQFPDLHSELNLSSLELGDSALYFCASSPEGGVSTEAFFGQGTRLTVV.